The 27 T cell receptor beta chains reported below all come from one sample, sequenced in a study of cytomegalovirus exposure and HLA in healthy donors. The PCR ran on 60 Vbeta and 13 Jbeta primers. The table came from immunoSEQ multiplex PCR; TCRdb's copy has only in-frame clones and leaves some out. In the table there are fewer than 110,000 clones, roughly 82% of which are singletons. The sequenced material came from PBMCs. These TCRs come from a middle-aged man in good health and CMV-seronegative.

The V gene is TRBV5-5, the J gene TRBJ2-7, with D possibly matching TRBD2 (5 bases). CDR3 length: 15 amino acids. Germline V gene sequence: CDR1 SGHKS, CDR2 YYEKEE (reference sequence). V lost 2 bases and J 4 bases, leaving 16 bases between the germline ends. The CDR3 DNA is TGTGCCAGCAGCTTATTTTTGAGGGAACAGTACGAGCAGTACTTC. Its protein is CASSLFLREQYEQYF.

The rearrangement uses TRBV30 and TRBJ1-1; D is possibly TRBD1 (5 bases). The germline gives CDR1 GTSNPN, CDR2 SVGIG (reference sequence). The V gene lost 1 base and the J gene lost 0 bases, with 15 bases spanning the gap. CDR3 length: 16 amino acids. CDR3 region: CAWSEGARGLNTEAFF. In DNA, the CDR3 is TGTGCCTGGAGTGAAGGGGCACGAGGACTGAACACTGAAGCTTTCTTT.

The chain combines TRBV18 with TRBJ2-7; D possibly corresponds to TRBD2 (7 bases). Per the germline V gene, CDR1 is KGHSH and CDR2 is LQKENI. Trimming cost V 2 bases and J 7 bases, with 15 bases left between them. This CDR3 is built from 14 residues. As DNA, the CDR3 is TGTGCCAGCTCACCAGGTCGGGGGGCTGGGGAGCAGTACTTC. Its protein product is CASSPGRGAGEQYF.

This rearrangement joins TRBV7-2 to TRBJ1-4; D is ambiguous. This CDR3 spans 18 amino acids. The V and J ends lost 1 base and 5 bases respectively, with 20 bases between them. Germline V gene lookup returns CDR1 SGHTA and CDR2 FQGNSA. The CDR3 loop is CASSLGWRSSGRNEKLFF. The CDR3 bases are TGTGCCAGCAGCTTAGGGTGGAGGTCAAGTGGGCGAAATGAAAAACTGTTTTTT.

The chain is built from TRBV15 and TRBJ2-3, with D possibly matching TRBD2 (5 bases). Germline lookup yields CDR1 LNHNV and CDR2 YYDKDF (reference sequence). Between the trimmed V and J ends, which lost 4 bases and 2 bases, there was a span of 10 bases. The CDR3 has 14 amino acids. The chain's CDR3 is CATSKDYYTDTQYF. Written as DNA, the CDR3 is TGTGCCACCAGCAAAGACTACTACACAGATACGCAGTATTTT.

The chain has TRBV5-1 and TRBJ2-3, with TRBD1 matching over 9 bases. This CDR3 has 16 residues. In germline, CDR1 is SGHRS, CDR2 YFSETQ. Germline trimming cut 3 bases from V and 6 bases from J; bases unmatched to any gene: 11. The CDR3 protein is CASSSGGQGKRDTQYF. In nucleotides, the CDR3 is TGCGCCAGCAGCTCGGGCGGACAGGGGAAGCGGGATACGCAGTATTTT.

CDR3 DNA: TGTGCCAGCAGTTTTAACAGGGGATTCTATGGAAACACCATATATTTT. Amino acids: CASSFNRGFYGNTIYF. V is TRBV28 and J is TRBJ1-3, with 7 bases matching TRBD1. Trimming cost V 3 bases and J 3 bases; bases outside gene matches: 8. CDR3 length: 16 amino acids. The germline gives CDR1 MDHEN, CDR2 SYDVKM.

In its sample, this clone was seen a few times. V usage is TRBV7-3 and J usage is TRBJ2-5, with D possibly matching TRBD2 (6 bases). Germline V gene data show CDR1 as SGHTA and CDR2 as FQGTGA. V lost 5 bases and J 5 bases, leaving 15 bases between the germline ends. The CDR3 runs to 14 residues. DNA of the CDR3: TGTGCCAGCAGCCCACGGGGGACGGGGGAGACCCAGTACTTC. Amino acids: CASSPRGTGETQYF.

This clone showed up just a few times. The chain uses TRBV30 and TRBJ2-1, with D possibly TRBD2 on 6 matching bases. Germline lookup yields CDR1 GTSNPN and CDR2 SVGIG (reference sequence). The CDR3 spans 15 residues. V shed 2 bases and J shed 1 base, with 12 bases lying between them. The DNA of the CDR3 is TGTGCCTGGAGTCCCTTGGCGGGGTCCTACAATGAGCAGTTCTTC. Amino acid sequence: CAWSPLAGSYNEQFF.

This chain links TRBV4-2 with TRBJ1-1; possible D gene TRBD1, 6 bases. The V and J ends lost 3 bases and 0 bases respectively, with 11 bases between them. Germline CDR1 reads LGHNA; CDR2 reads YNFKEQ. The CDR3 extends over 15 amino acids. The DNA of the CDR3 is TGTGCCAGCAGCCAGTCCGGGACACTGAACACTGAAGCTTTCTTT. Protein: CASSQSGTLNTEAFF.

The chain uses TRBV19 and TRBJ1-6; tentative D call: TRBD1 (5 bases). The CDR3 has 15 residues. V lost 5 bases to trimming and J lost 5 bases, with 13 bases between them. In germline, CDR1 is LNHDA, CDR2 SQIVND (reference sequence). CDR3 coding DNA: TGTGCCAGTAGTGGGGGGGAGGGGAATAATTCACCCCTCCACTTT. Protein product: CASSGGEGNNSPLHF.

This clone was seen only a few times. This chain connects TRBV6-6 to TRBJ2-5; 8 bases align to TRBD1. V was clipped by 8 bases and J by 2 bases; unmatched bases: 10. The length of the CDR3 is 15 residues. CDR1 is MNHNY, CDR2 SVGAGI, per germline (reference sequence). The CDR3, as DNA: TGTGCCAGCCGGTTGGACAGGGCCCCGCAAGAGACCCAGTACTTC. Its translation: CASRLDRAPQETQYF.

The chain links TRBV5-1 to TRBJ2-7; D possibly corresponds to TRBD1 (6 bases). The CDR3 sequence is 15 residues long. Trimming shortened V by 3 bases and J by 5 bases, and 18 bases separated the two germline ends. Per the germline V gene, CDR1 is SGHRS and CDR2 is YFSETQ. The CDR3 sequence is CASSWKQGSLDEQYF. Written as DNA, the CDR3 is TGCGCCAGCAGCTGGAAACAGGGTTCGTTGGACGAGCAGTACTTC.

The chain joins TRBV2 to TRBJ1-6; 8 bases line up with TRBD1. The CDR3 is made up of 15 amino acids. V lost 7 bases to trimming and J lost 10 bases; unmatched junction nucleotides: 12. Germline V gives CDR1 SNHLY, CDR2 FYNNEI. The CDR3 coding sequence is TGTGCCAGCACTATGACCCGGGACAGGCGGTCACCCCTCCACTTT. The encoded protein is CASTMTRDRRSPLHF.

This rearrangement joins TRBV12-5 to TRBJ1-5, with 8 nucleotides matching TRBD1. V shed 3 bases and J 3 bases; nucleotides not matched to a gene: 4. The CDR3 loop spans 15 amino acids. CDR1 is LGHNT and CDR2 is FRNRAP in the germline V gene. CDR3: CASGLGTGFNQPQHF. CDR3 coding DNA: TGTGCTAGTGGTTTAGGGACAGGCTTCAATCAGCCCCAGCATTTT.

The chain employs TRBV25-1 and TRBJ1-4, with 9 bases that match TRBD1. This CDR3 has 16 residues. The V and J ends lost 1 base and 8 bases, in that order; junction bases with no gene match: 8. Germline lookup yields CDR1 MGHDK and CDR2 SYGVNS. The chain's CDR3 is CASSESKGQGSEKLFF. CDR3 sequence (DNA): TGTGCCAGCAGTGAATCGAAAGGACAGGGGTCGGAAAAACTGTTTTTT. Using reference TRBV25-1 and TRBJ1-4 for the parts outside the CDR3, the full variable domain is EADIYQTPRYLVIGTGKKITLECSQTMGHDKMYWYQQDPGMELHLIHYSYGVNSTEKGDLSSESTVSRIRTEHFPLTLESARPSHTSQYLCASSESKGQGSEKLFFGSGTQLSVL.

This clone appeared a single time. V is TRBV5-1 and J is TRBJ1-4; D unclear. This CDR3 has 14 residues. The ends were cut back, 1 base at V and 4 bases at J, with 8 bases in the middle. Germline V lookup: CDR1 SGHRS, CDR2 YFSETQ. CDR3 sequence reads: CASSLTGINEKLFF. The DNA of the CDR3 is TGCGCCAGCAGCTTGACGGGAATTAATGAAAAACTGTTTTTT.

The chain combines TRBV7-2 with TRBJ1-2, with a weak D call TRBD1 (5 bases). V dropped 5 bases and J dropped 1 base, with 8 bases sitting between them. Germline V lookup: CDR1 SGHTA, CDR2 FQGNSA. The CDR3 spans 13 residues. DNA for the CDR3: TGTGCCAGCAGCCCCGACAGTAACTATGGCTACACCTTC. This encodes CASSPDSNYGYTF.

This clone showed up just once. The chain recombines TRBV4-1 with TRBJ1-6, with 8 positions matching TRBD1. Germline V gene lookup returns CDR1 MGHRA and CDR2 YSYEKL. After removal of 3 bases from V and 6 bases from J, the junction contained 4 bases not matched to a gene. The CDR3 loop spans 15 amino acids. The CDR3 protein is CASSQEDRVNSPLHF. CDR3 bases: TGCGCCAGCAGCCAGGAGGACAGGGTTAATTCACCCCTCCACTTT.

This clone was counted a single time. The chain uses TRBV6-5 and TRBJ2-1; a weak D match, TRBD1 (6 bases). Germline-derived CDR1 and CDR2 are MNHEY and SVGAGI. V lost 7 bases and J lost 4, with 11 bases in between. The CDR3 extends over 13 amino acids. The CDR3 DNA sequence: TGTGCCAGCACCGCGACAGGTTACAATGAGCAGTTCTTC. It codes for CASTATGYNEQFF.

The V and J genes are TRBV7-9 and TRBJ2-7; a weak D match, TRBD2 (5 bases). Germline CDR1 is SEHNR and CDR2 is FQNEAQ (reference sequence). The CDR3 is 14 residues long. V shed 8 bases and J shed 0 bases, with 14 bases lying between them. DNA of the CDR3: TGTGCCAGCGGAGGACGGATAAACTCCTACGAGCAGTACTTC. Protein product: CASGGRINSYEQYF.

This clone was picked up a small number of times. The chain joins TRBV2 to TRBJ1-1; D is unclear. Trimming took off 6 bases at V and 6 bases at J, with 8 bases between the two ends. The CDR3 is made up of 11 amino acids. Germline V lookup: CDR1 SNHLY, CDR2 FYNNEI. The DNA for the CDR3 is TGTGCCAGCAGACCTGAGTCTGAAGCTTTCTTT. This encodes CASRPESEAFF.

The table lists this clone with a few counts. V and J are TRBV7-2 and TRBJ2-7, with 11 bases aligning to TRBD2. Germline V CDR1 and CDR2: SGHTA, FQGNSA. The J segment lost 3 bases and the V segment lost 6 bases, leaving 7 bases of the junction unmatched. The CDR3 runs to 15 residues. Here the CDR3 DNA reads TGTGCCAGCAGGCCCGCCGGGACTAGCGGCTACGAGCAGTACTTC. Translated, it gives CASRPAGTSGYEQYF.

The V gene is TRBV19, the J gene TRBJ2-1, with D perhaps matching TRBD2 (6 bases). Germline V gene sequence: CDR1 LNHDA, CDR2 SQIVND (reference sequence). The CDR3 consists of 15 residues. Trimming removed 6 bases at V and 4 bases at J, with 16 bases between. CDR3 in amino acids: CASRFGRGSYNEQFF. CDR3 in DNA: TGTGCCAGTAGATTTGGGCGGGGATCTTACAATGAGCAGTTCTTC.

The rearrangement joins TRBV6-5 to TRBJ2-7, with TRBD2 as a possible D gene (6 bases). The V gene's germline CDR1 is MNHEY and CDR2 SVGAGI. Trimming shortened V by 5 bases and J by 6 bases, and 17 bases separated the two germline ends. This CDR3 comprises 14 residues. CDR3 in amino acids: CASSPREVFGEQYF. The CDR3 DNA reads as TGTGCCAGCAGTCCAAGGGAGGTCTTCGGCGAGCAGTACTTC.

The chain has TRBV28 and TRBJ1-1; D is ambiguous. The germline CDR1 and CDR2 sequences are MDHEN and SYDVKM. The V and J ends lost 5 bases and 0 bases respectively, with 10 bases between them. There are 14 residues in the CDR3. This CDR3 reads CASSPFRMNTEAFF. The CDR3 DNA reads as TGTGCCAGCAGTCCCTTTCGTATGAACACTGAAGCTTTCTTT.

This clone has a handful of counts. V usage is TRBV30 and J usage is TRBJ1-5; 8 bases line up with TRBD1. The CDR3 loop spans 13 amino acids. J was trimmed by 4 bases and V by 5 bases; bases with no gene match: 4. Germline V gene data show CDR1 as GTSNPN and CDR2 as SVGIG (reference sequence). Written as DNA, the CDR3 is TGTGCCTGGTCCCGACAGGGGAATCAGCCCCAGCATTTT. Translation gives CAWSRQGNQPQHF.